The T cell receptor (beta chain) under discussion was sequenced for a study of molecular identifiers for immune sequencing clone quantification. The study, taken as a whole, reports: Should identical TCR molecules share a barcode, the sizes of highly expanded clones could be underestimated.

About this clonotype: The antigen is undetermined.

Naive CD8 sequencing libraries were generated from about 19,000 to 1,100,000 sorted cells, with 10%, 30% or 50% RNA as input. It was with previously described methods and listed TCR primers that bulk TCR libraries were made. MiXCR, run by TCRdb on the PCR reads, gives a single entry per CDR3 protein. The repertoire holds around 480,000 distinct CDR3 sequences, with roughly 23% as singletons. This CDR3 contains 20 residues. CDR1 is MGHRA, CDR2 YSYEKL, per germline. V lost 0 bases and J lost 7, with 29 bases in between. J is TRBJ2-3 and V is TRBV4-1; perhaps TRBD2 as D (6 bases). Material: naive CD8+ T cells from blood, with Jurkat cell RNA spiked in. The subset denotes: FACS-sorted CD8+CD4-CCR7+CD45RA+ naive T cells. This TCR came from a human donor in good health. Some libraries in this study had Jurkat cell RNA spiked in. CDR3 sequence reads: CASSQDPSVGQNWGVYTQYF. DNA for the CDR3: TGCGCCAGCAGCCAAGATCCCAGCGTCGGTCAGAATTGGGGGGTGTATACGCAGTATTTT.